This TCR beta chain was recovered during a study of T cells after yellow fever vaccination. Per the germline V gene, CDR1 is SEHNR and CDR2 is FQNEAQ (reference sequence). The V and J ends lost 0 bases and 3 bases respectively, with 15 bases between them. The CDR3 spans 17 residues. One entry per CDR3 protein results from TCRdb running MiXCR on the 5' RACE reads. Among about 240,000 distinct CDR3 sequences, 6.9% were seen once, and the ten largest hold more than 0.8%. The chain recombines TRBV7-9 with TRBJ2-1, with D unclear. This clonotype was sampled from a man aged 25-45 years who received the YFV17D yellow fever vaccine. This sample comprised CD4+ T cells sorted from PBMCs, obtained 15 days after the yellow fever booster vaccination. For the CDR3, the DNA is TGTGCCAGCAGCTTAGCGGGCAGTCTTCTAATCTACAATGAGCAGTTCTTC. Translation gives CASSLAGSLLIYNEQFF.